These 8 T cell receptor beta chains were sequenced from one sample in a study of patients and donors after allogeneic stem cell transplantation. TCRdb recomputed calls from the RT-PCR reads with MiXCR, one row per CDR3 protein. The sample carries 400,000 to 500,000 distinct CDR3 sequences, roughly 17% recorded once. The sequencing input was blood, either unsorted or a sorted T cell fraction (not recorded which). Receptors originate from a human donor who was either an allogeneic HSCT recipient or a stem cell or donor lymphocyte infusion donor (not recorded which). It is not recorded whose cells these are; they may come from a transplant donor.

The V gene is TRBV15, the J gene TRBJ1-4; TRBD1 matches at 8 bases. This CDR3 is built from 14 residues. Germline CDR1 is LNHNV and CDR2 is YYDKDF (reference sequence). Losses at the gene ends were 2 bases for V and 7 bases for J; bases not matched to a gene: 3. DNA for the CDR3: TGTGCCACCAGCAGACTGGACAGGGCTGAAAAACTGTTTTTT. This gives the protein CATSRLDRAEKLFF.

This clonotype was detected a few times. The chain combines TRBV6-2 or TRBV6-3 with TRBJ1-2, with 8 positions matching TRBD1. Germline-derived CDR1 and CDR2 are MNHEY and SVGEGT. The CDR3 spans 12 residues. V gave up 5 bases and J gave up 13 bases; unmatched junction bases: 9. The CDR3 loop reads CASSRGQAYGTF. For the CDR3, the DNA is TGTGCCAGCAGTAGGGGACAGGCCTACGGCACCTTC.

This clonotype has only a few counts. The genes are TRBV2 and TRBJ2-5; D gene uncertain. CDR3 length: 14 residues. Trimming pared 4 bases from V and 5 bases from J, leaving 14 bases between. The V gene's germline CDR1 is SNHLY and CDR2 FYNNEI. DNA for the CDR3: TGTGCCAGCAGTGCCTTGCTTAGGGCTGAGACCCAGTACTTC. Protein: CASSALLRAETQYF.

The V call is TRBV6-1, the J call TRBJ1-5; no clear D. Looked up from germline, CDR1 is MNHNS and CDR2 is SASEGT. The CDR3 runs to 13 residues. V was cut by 5 bases and J by 4 bases, with 9 bases left in between. The DNA for the CDR3 is TGTGCCAGCAGTCGGATTCCTAATCAGCCCCAGCATTTT. Amino acid sequence: CASSRIPNQPQHF.

This clonotype was recorded a few times. The rearrangement joins TRBV29-1 to TRBJ2-5; no clear D. This CDR3 comprises 11 residues. V lost 4 bases and J lost 5, with 8 bases in between. The germline gives CDR1 SQVTM, CDR2 ANQGSEA. The CDR3 spells CSVAEWETQYF. The CDR3 DNA follows: TGCAGCGTTGCAGAGTGGGAGACCCAGTACTTC.

This clonotype was observed many times. The chain has TRBV11-2 and TRBJ2-1; D gene ambiguous. This CDR3 comprises 13 residues. In germline, CDR1 is SGHAT, CDR2 FQNNGV. V gave up 2 bases and J gave up 0 bases, with 2 bases separating them. CDR3 loop: CASSLNSYNEQFF. The DNA for the CDR3 is TGTGCCAGCAGCTTAAACTCCTACAATGAGCAGTTCTTC.

V and J are TRBV6-2 or TRBV6-3 and TRBJ2-2; tentative D call: TRBD2 (6 bases). This CDR3 is built from 14 residues. The germline gives CDR1 MNHEY, CDR2 SVGEGT. V shed 5 bases and J shed 6 bases, with 13 bases lying between them. Here the CDR3 reads CASSHPWGAGELFF. DNA for the CDR3: TGTGCCAGCAGTCACCCTTGGGGGGCCGGGGAGCTGTTTTTT.

This clonotype was counted a few times. The chain joins TRBV7-3 to TRBJ2-2; 7 bases match TRBD1. The CDR3 is made up of 13 amino acids. Trimming cost V 8 bases and J 3 bases; bases outside gene matches: 3. Germline lookup yields CDR1 SGHTA and CDR2 FQGTGA. The CDR3 DNA follows: TGTGCCAGCGGGCAGGGGGACACCGGGGAGCTGTTTTTT. It yields the protein CASGQGDTGELFF.